A single sample gave rise to the 10 T cell receptor beta chains below, sequenced in a study of OX40 agonist ivuxolimab in advanced cancers. Measured with immunoSEQ multiplex PCR; TCRdb has only the in-frame clones, and not every one. This table has about 53,000 clones, roughly 83% appearing once. Sequences were derived from CD4+ or CD8+ T cells sorted from blood, sampled in a trial of the OX40 agonist ivuxolimab. The receptors come from an adult with an advanced solid tumor such as melanoma, head and neck, liver or kidney cancer.

The V gene is TRBV7-2, the J gene TRBJ2-3, with TRBD2 matching 10 bases. This CDR3 is built from 17 residues. From germline, CDR1 is SGHTA and CDR2 FQGNSA. V lost 2 bases and J lost 5; bases outside the gene matches: 10. The CDR3 bases are TGTGCCAGCAGCTTATTTATGAGCGGGAGGGCGCAAGATACGCAGTATTTT. Translated, it gives CASSLFMSGRAQDTQYF.

In DNA form, the CDR3 reads TGTGCCAGCAGCTCGGGACAGGGGGCTTCCTACGAGCAGTACTTC. It translates to CASSSGQGASYEQYF. The V gene is TRBV5-6, the J gene TRBJ2-7; 12 bases are a match to TRBD1. V gave up 3 bases and J gave up 1 base; unmatched junction bases: 2. The CDR3 is 15 residues long. CDR1 SGHDT and CDR2 YYEEEE come from the germline V gene. The variable domain in full, completed from reference TRBV5-6 and TRBJ2-7, reads DAGVTQSPTHLIKTRGQQVTLRCSPKSGHDTVSWYQQALGQGPQFIFQYYEEEERQRGNFPDRFSGHQFPNYSSELNVNALLLGDSALYLCASSSGQGASYEQYFGPGTRLTVT.

This clone appeared once. This sequence joins TRBV19 and TRBJ2-5; 7 bases map to TRBD2. CDR1 LNHDA and CDR2 SQIVND come from the germline V gene (reference sequence). V lost 1 base to trimming and J lost 4 bases; unmatched junction nucleotides: 6. CDR3 size: 15 residues. CDR3 protein: CASSIGGIAGETQYF. CDR3 nucleotides: TGTGCCAGTAGTATAGGAGGAATAGCGGGAGAGACCCAGTACTTC.

V is TRBV4-1 and J is TRBJ1-1, with TRBD1 identical over 8 bases. The CDR3 totals 19 residues. Germline V lookup: CDR1 MGHRA, CDR2 YSYEKL. Unmatched junction bases numbered 12, after V lost 0 bases and J lost 0 bases. The chain's CDR3 is CASSQDAAGGVSMNTEAFF. The DNA for the CDR3 is TGCGCCAGCAGCCAAGATGCGGCAGGGGGCGTTAGCATGAACACTGAAGCTTTCTTT.

The rearrangement links TRBV7-2 to TRBJ1-1, with D unclear. V lost 2 bases, J lost 3 bases, and 7 bases lay in between. This CDR3 spans 13 amino acids. Germline loops: CDR1 SGHTA, CDR2 FQGNSA. The chain's CDR3 is CASSLTVDTEAFF. CDR3 DNA: TGTGCCAGCAGCTTAACTGTTGACACTGAAGCTTTCTTT. The complete variable domain, with remaining parts taken from reference TRBV7-2 and TRBJ1-1, reads GAGVSQSPSNKVTEKGKDVELRCDPISGHTALYWYRQSLGQGLEFLIYFQGNSAPDKSGLPSDRFSAERTGGSVSTLTIQRTQQEDSAVYLCASSLTVDTEAFFGQGTRLTVV.

The V and J genes are TRBV7-3 and TRBJ2-1, with 11 bases lining up with TRBD2. V lost 4 bases to trimming and J lost 4 bases; unmatched junction nucleotides: 0. This CDR3 region has 14 residues. The germline V gene encodes CDR1 SGHTA and CDR2 FQGTGA. The CDR3 loop is CASSSSGRYNEQFF. CDR3 DNA: TGTGCCAGCAGCTCTAGCGGGAGGTACAATGAGCAGTTCTTC.

V and J are TRBV28 and TRBJ2-7; tentative D call: TRBD2 (7 bases). The CDR3 totals 18 residues. Trimming removed 5 bases from V and 4 bases from J, with 27 bases in between. Germline CDR1 is MDHEN and CDR2 is SYDVKM. The CDR3 DNA is TGTGCCAGCAGTGGCCTAGTTCTTCGGGGGGCCAAACTTTACGAGCAGTACTTC. Protein sequence: CASSGLVLRGAKLYEQYF.

The J gene is TRBJ2-7, the V gene TRBV29-1, with D unclear. Trimming removed 0 bases from V and 3 bases from J, with 9 bases in between. The CDR3 length is 13 residues. CDR1 is SQVTM, CDR2 ANQGSEA, per germline. DNA for the CDR3: TGCAGCGTTGAAGATCCACAGAACTACGAGCAGTACTTC. Translation gives CSVEDPQNYEQYF.

The chain links TRBV7-9 to TRBJ2-7; D is uncertain. CDR1 and CDR2 (germline): SEHNR, FQNEAQ (reference sequence). The CDR3 consists of 14 residues. Trimming removed 2 bases at V and 0 bases at J, with 8 bases between. The chain's CDR3 is CASSLTPYSYEQYF. Written as DNA, the CDR3 is TGTGCCAGCAGCTTAACACCTTACTCCTACGAGCAGTACTTC.

The chain combines TRBV7-2 with TRBJ2-1, with D tentatively TRBD2 (7 bases). Germline values: CDR1 SGHTA, CDR2 FQGNSA. There are 14 residues in the CDR3. V was trimmed by 5 bases and J by 10 bases, leaving 18 bases between them. CDR3 region: CASSDQRGGREQFF. Written as DNA, the CDR3 is TGTGCCAGCAGCGATCAAAGGGGGGGTCGCGAGCAGTTCTTC.